Given below is one T cell receptor (beta chain) in context. This clone was picked up a small number of times. Its antigen is not yet known. Its ends do not fully match the called genes, so a read error is possible. The CDR3 regions of human TCRbeta chains were analyzed by immunosequencing. The authors' analysis ran thus. TCRs in the repertoires were compared against a reference library of SARS-CoV-2-specific TCRs that had been generated with the MIRA antigen-specificity platform. Breadth was defined as the fraction of unique TCRs that were SARS-CoV-2-associated, and depth was defined as the fraction of total T cells that were SARS-CoV-2-associated. Using the MIRA data, every spike-specific TCR was mapped to the spike region that the TCR reacted to and assigned to either a CD4 or a CD8 class. Log10-transformed breadth and depth values were compared by one-way ANOVA with Sidak's multiple comparisons tests. TCRdb mirrors the immuneACCESS table, restricted to in-frame sequences. Some clones are absent from its copies; in checked studies, under half trace to an unresolved V gene, and the reason for the others is unknown. The V and J calls and the clone size are those of that table, but D and trimming were determined from the DNA. This sample is represented by under 150,000 clones; roughly 90% of them were singletons. The ten largest clones add up to 1.5% to 2% of the sample.

The CDR3 goes from the cysteine to the phenylalanine over 14 residues. CDR3 DNA only is kept here, 42 bases in frame from base 1. Based on the germline V gene (reference sequence), the CDR1 and CDR2 sequences are SGHNT and YYREEE. The time point label, as the study defines it: about 28 days (+/-7) after the second vaccine dose. AZD1222 recipients with second doses at about 4 weeks or about 12 weeks were pooled, because spike-specific TCR depth and breadth did not differ between schedules. Vaccinee samples came from UK trials COV001 and COV002, including a single-blind randomized controlled phase 2/3 trial of AZD1222 (ChAdOx1 nCoV-19) in healthy adults. For TCRbeta chain sequencing, PBMC samples from trial participants were taken at day 0 and at day 28 after the second dose. This specimen comes from a study of T cell responses to AZD1222 COVID-19 vaccine (dated by TCRdb to about 2021). As for the study more broadly: A total of just over 230 trial participants underwent TCR sequencing, of whom 207 received two doses of AZD1222 and approximately 25 received two doses of the MenACWY control vaccine. Trial participants were enrolled by age into subgroups of 18-55, 56-69 and 70-plus years, and about 150, 27 and 61 TCR-sequenced participants, respectively, were included in these subgroups. Summary of the overall study and its limitations: After two AZD1222 doses, spike-specific TCR breadth and depth were significantly higher than at day 0 and than in MenACWY recipients. Conclusions about previously exposed vaccinees are limited because only 5 or 6 AZD1222 recipients were SARS-CoV-2 seropositive at baseline. The vaccine-associated CD4 TCRs covered the entire spike protein, and the dominant responses fell in regions 160-218 and 743-854. Because no day 14 peak-response samples were available, the repertoires could be characterized only after the peak T cell response. The 56-69-year group was small, and its depth increase did not reach significance, likely because of low power. Reportedly, almost half of the unique spike-specific TCRs recognized epitopes lying outside the regions that are mutated in the B.1.351 and B.1.1.7 variants. Most participants were white British and females outnumbered males, and the authors suggested that clonal diversity may have been underestimated.

The TCR was taken from an adult who received the AZD1222 COVID-19 vaccine. This chain joins TRBV5-4 to TRBJ2-2, and perhaps TRBD2 as D gene, on 6 matching bases. The sequences come from peripheral blood, collected 28 days after the second AZD1222 dose. The DNA is as follows: TGTGCCAGCAGCTTCGGCGGGAACCCCGGGGAGCTGTTTTTT. Its protein reads: CASSFGGNPGELFF. The variable domain in full, with residues beyond the CDR3 obtained from the reference TRBV5-4 and TRBJ2-2 genes, is ETGVTQSPTHLIKTRGQQVTLRCSSQSGHNTVSWYQQALGQGPQFIFQYYREEENGRGNFPPRFSGLQFPNYSSELNVNALELDDSALYLCASSFGGNPGELFFGEGSRLTVL.